One and the same sample provided the 23 T cell receptor beta chains below, sequenced in a study of T-cell reconstitution after alpha-beta-depleted transplantation in children. Researchers prepared the TCRbeta library using unique molecular identifiers, the study reports. Using its own MiXCR run on the PCR reads, TCRdb lists one record per CDR3 protein. This sample carries some 15,000 distinct CDR3 sequences, 5.1% of them seen once, and the ten largest clones take under 7%. Sequencing was performed on PBMCs, taken before TCRalphabeta/CD19-depleted stem cell transplant. These receptors were taken from a boy aged 10-17 years with acute lymphoblastic leukemia, due to receive a stem cell transplant.

This clonotype was recorded many times. This chain links TRBV18 with TRBJ2-7, with D maybe TRBD1 (6 bases). This CDR3 spans 17 amino acids. V lost 2 bases, J lost 2 bases, and 19 bases lay in between. Germline values: CDR1 KGHSH, CDR2 LQKENI. CDR3: CASSPLQGDNVAYEQYF. The CDR3 DNA follows: TGTGCCAGCTCACCATTACAGGGCGATAATGTGGCCTACGAGCAGTACTTC.

This clonotype ranks as medium-sized. J is TRBJ2-1 and V is TRBV10-2, with 9 bases that match TRBD2. The length of the CDR3 is 14 residues. Trimming cost V 5 bases and J 5 bases; bases outside gene matches: 4. Germline CDR1 and CDR2: WSHSY and SAAADI. In DNA form, the CDR3 reads TGCGCCAGCAGTACACTAGCGGGCCACAATGAGCAGTTCTTC. Its protein product is CASSTLAGHNEQFF.

The sample holds many counts of this clonotype. The CDR3 here is CASSPSGAGNQPQHF. Written as DNA, the CDR3 is TGTGCCAGCTCACCATCGGGGGCGGGGAATCAGCCCCAGCATTTT. The chain is built from TRBV18 and TRBJ1-5; weak D call: TRBD1 (6 bases). Trimming took 2 bases from V and 4 from J, leaving 12 bases between them. The length of the CDR3 is 15 residues. Germline V gene data show CDR1 as KGHSH and CDR2 as LQKENI.

This clonotype has at least ten counts. The CDR3 reads CASSVLQGSSNEQFF. For the CDR3, the DNA is TGTGCCAGCAGTGTCCTCCAGGGGTCCTCGAATGAGCAGTTCTTC. J is TRBJ2-1 and V is TRBV2, with D perhaps matching TRBD1 (6 bases). CDR1 and CDR2 from the germline V gene are SNHLY and FYNNEI. The V and J ends lost 4 bases and 7 bases respectively, with 17 bases between them. The CDR3 runs to 15 residues.

Many counts were recorded for this clonotype. An end of the junction does not agree with germline; a read error may underlie this. This chain connects TRBV4-2 to TRBJ2-5, with 10 bases fitting TRBD2. In germline, CDR1 is LGHNA, CDR2 YNFKEQ. The CDR3 totals 17 residues. The CDR3 here is CASSQVAGTSEGETQHF. For the CDR3, the DNA is TGTGCCAGCAGCCAAGTAGCGGGGACTAGCGAGGGAGAGACCCAGCACTTC.

By proportion, this clonotype is medium-sized. The rearrangement uses TRBV12-3 or TRBV12-4 and TRBJ1-4; unclear D gene. Trimming shortened V by 3 bases and J by 4 bases, and 3 bases separated the two germline ends. The CDR3 spans 12 residues. The CDR3 DNA reads TGTGCCAGCAGTTTCCATAATGAAAAACTGTTTTTT. The encoded protein is CASSFHNEKLFF.

In this sample, this clonotype is medium-sized. The CDR3 bases are TGTGCCAGCAGTTTTCTCATGTCGGGGACTGAAGCTTTCTTT. Amino acid sequence: CASSFLMSGTEAFF. This rearrangement joins TRBV12-3 or TRBV12-4 to TRBJ1-1; D unresolved. The germline V and J ends were trimmed by 3 bases and 5 bases, with 13 bases remaining between them. The CDR3 totals 14 residues.

The sample holds many counts of this clonotype. The chain links TRBV18 to TRBJ2-6; 10 bases match TRBD1. Germline trimming cut 8 bases from V and 1 base from J; bases unmatched to any gene: 17. CDR1 KGHSH and CDR2 LQKENI come from the germline V gene. This CDR3 has 20 residues. In DNA, the CDR3 is TGTGCCAGCCCCCCAGCGACAGGGGGCGCGGACCGTTCTGGGGCCAACGTCCTGACTTTC. It yields the protein CASPPATGGADRSGANVLTF.

The sample holds many counts of this clonotype. The V gene is TRBV6-2 or TRBV6-3, the J gene TRBJ1-2; D is unclear. Germline assignment: CDR1 MNHEY and CDR2 SVGEGT. V lost 2 bases and J 7 bases, leaving 17 bases between the germline ends. CDR3 length equals 15 residues. CDR3 amino acids: CASSYLAGSMGGYTF. The CDR3 DNA follows: TGTGCCAGCAGTTACCTCGCGGGCAGTATGGGTGGCTACACCTTC.

This clonotype came up many times. The chain has TRBV7-9 and TRBJ2-7, with 8 bases lining up with TRBD1. This CDR3 has 14 residues. The germline CDR1 and CDR2 sequences are SEHNR and FQNEAQ (reference sequence). Unmatched junction bases numbered 10, after V lost 5 bases and J lost 7 bases. The CDR3 nucleotides are TGTGCCAGCAGCGCCGGGACAGGATTTGGGGAGCAGTACTTC. Its translation: CASSAGTGFGEQYF.

This clonotype was counted many times. This chain joins TRBV4-1 and TRBJ2-1; 10 positions match TRBD2. Germline V gives CDR1 MGHRA, CDR2 YSYEKL. The CDR3 consists of 16 residues. V was pared by 2 bases and J by 7 bases, with 8 bases of the junction left unmatched. In DNA form, the CDR3 reads TGCGCCAGCAGCCAAAGAGTTCTAGCGGGGGAGAATGAGCAGTTCTTC. Protein sequence: CASSQRVLAGENEQFF.

This clonotype was seen at least ten times. The V call is TRBV12-3 or TRBV12-4, the J call TRBJ1-6; tentative D call: TRBD1 (5 bases). The germline V and J ends were trimmed by 3 bases and 10 bases, with 10 bases remaining between them. The CDR3 contains 13 residues. As DNA, the CDR3 is TGTGCCAGCAGTTTGACAGCAAACTCACCCCTCCACTTT. It codes for CASSLTANSPLHF.

V and J are TRBV20-1 and TRBJ1-2; tentative D call: TRBD1 (5 bases). This CDR3 comprises 12 residues. Between the trimmed V and J ends, which lost 0 bases and 8 bases, there was a span of 10 bases. Germline CDR1 DFQATT, CDR2 SNEGSKA (reference sequence). The DNA for the CDR3 is TGCAGTGCTAGAGAGGGACTTATCGGCTACACCTTC. Amino acids: CSAREGLIGYTF.

This clonotype was detected many times. The chain links TRBV7-9 to TRBJ1-6, with unresolved D. Germline V gene lookup returns CDR1 SEHNR and CDR2 FQNEAQ (reference sequence). There are 16 residues in the CDR3. V was pared by 6 bases and J by 7 bases, with 19 bases between. CDR3 bases: TGTGCCAGCAGGCCCCCCCAGGTCGGGTCGAATTCACCCCTCCACTTT. Translation: CASRPPQVGSNSPLHF.

The chain joins TRBV7-9 to TRBJ2-5; D tentatively fits TRBD1 or TRBD2 (6 bases each). Trimming removed 7 bases from V and 2 bases from J, with 17 bases in between. Germline CDR1 and CDR2: SEHNR and FQNEAQ (reference sequence). This CDR3 has 15 residues. The CDR3 coding sequence is TGTGCCAGCACCTCTAGCTCGGGGGCGCAAGAGACCCAGTACTTC. Protein sequence: CASTSSSGAQETQYF.

This clonotype showed up many times. The chain is built from TRBV12-3 or TRBV12-4 and TRBJ1-1; 10 bases line up with TRBD1. V shed 5 bases, J shed 6 bases, and the junction held 6 bases outside the gene matches. The length of the CDR3 is 14 residues. For the CDR3, the DNA is TGTGCCAGCAGTCTCAGACAGGGGGCCGCTGAAGCTTTCTTT. Translated, it gives CASSLRQGAAEAFF.

This clonotype showed up many times. V is TRBV7-9 and J is TRBJ1-6, with D perhaps TRBD1 (5 bases). Looked up from germline, CDR1 is SEHNR and CDR2 is FQNEAQ (reference sequence). This CDR3 has 15 amino acids. V lost 5 bases and J lost 5, with 13 bases in between. CDR3 bases: TGTGCCAGCAGCCCTGTGGACAATAATAATTCACCCCTCCACTTT. This codes for CASSPVDNNNSPLHF.

This clonotype was observed at least ten times. The rearrangement links TRBV20-1 to TRBJ2-7; TRBD2 is a possible D gene (6 bases). There are 15 residues in the CDR3. Looked up from germline, CDR1 is DFQATT and CDR2 is SNEGSKA (reference sequence). The CDR3 reads CSTTSDPGDSYEQYF. CDR3 coding DNA: TGCAGCACTACATCAGACCCGGGGGACTCCTACGAGCAGTACTTC.

This clonotype was observed many times. The rearrangement joins TRBV7-9 to TRBJ2-1; 7 nucleotides agree with TRBD2. The CDR3 has 15 amino acids. From germline, CDR1 is SEHNR and CDR2 FQNEAQ (reference sequence). J gave up 7 bases and V 5 bases, and 11 bases lay outside the gene matches. CDR3 residues: CASSHWTSGRNEQFF. As DNA, the CDR3 is TGTGCCAGCAGCCACTGGACTAGTGGCCGGAATGAGCAGTTCTTC.

At least ten counts were recorded for this clonotype. The genes are TRBV29-1 and TRBJ2-7; the D gene is possibly TRBD1 (5 bases). Germline CDR1 SQVTM, CDR2 ANQGSEA. This CDR3 region has 13 residues. V lost 4 bases to trimming and J lost 1 base, with 11 bases between them. CDR3 residues: CSVVQDPSYEQYF. CDR3 bases: TGCAGCGTTGTACAGGATCCGTCCTACGAGCAGTACTTC.

This clonotype has at least ten counts. The chain recombines TRBV27 with TRBJ2-1; TRBD1 aligns across 8 bases. Losses at the gene ends were 6 bases for V and 7 bases for J; bases not matched to a gene: 8. Germline loops: CDR1 MNHEY, CDR2 SMNVEV (reference sequence). This CDR3 comprises 14 residues. Written as DNA, the CDR3 is TGTGCCAGCAGGGCCGGGACAGGCCGGAATGAGCAGTTCTTC. Protein product: CASRAGTGRNEQFF.

This clonotype came up many times. This chain uses TRBV11-3 with TRBJ2-1; 12 bases are shared with TRBD2. CDR1 is SGHNT, CDR2 YENEEA, per germline. The ends lost 7 bases at V and 6 bases at J; junction bases unmatched: 4. The CDR3 loop spans 14 amino acids. The CDR3 reads CASKPSGGVNEQFF. CDR3 nucleotide sequence: TGTGCCAGCAAACCTAGCGGGGGGGTCAATGAGCAGTTCTTC.

This clonotype was found many times. The chain is built from TRBV11-2 and TRBJ2-2, with D unresolved. The CDR3 contains 18 residues. V lost 0 bases and J lost 4, with 18 bases in between. Per the germline V gene, CDR1 is SGHAT and CDR2 is FQNNGV. The CDR3 sequence: CASSLDSYSQDFTGELFF. The CDR3 DNA is TGTGCCAGCAGCTTAGATTCGTATTCGCAAGACTTCACCGGGGAGCTGTTTTTT.